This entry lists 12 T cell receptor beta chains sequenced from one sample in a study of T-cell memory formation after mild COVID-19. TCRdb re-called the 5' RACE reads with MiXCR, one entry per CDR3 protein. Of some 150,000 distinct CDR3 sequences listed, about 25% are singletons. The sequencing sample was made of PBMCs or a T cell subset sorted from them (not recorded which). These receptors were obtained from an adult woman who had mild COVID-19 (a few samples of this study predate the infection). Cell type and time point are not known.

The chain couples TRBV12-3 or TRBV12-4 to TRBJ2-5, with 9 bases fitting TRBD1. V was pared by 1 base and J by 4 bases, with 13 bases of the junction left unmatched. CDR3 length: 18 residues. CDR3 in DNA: TGTGCCAGCAGTTTAGAGAAGGGGACAGGGACCCTCGGAGAGACCCAGTACTTC. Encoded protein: CASSLEKGTGTLGETQYF.

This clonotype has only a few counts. In nucleotides, the CDR3 is TGTGCCAGCAGTTACGGGACCGGTGAGGAGCAGTACTTC. Translating it yields CASSYGTGEEQYF. The genes are TRBV6-5 and TRBJ2-7; D is perhaps TRBD1 or TRBD2 (5 bases each). The V gene's germline CDR1 is MNHEY and CDR2 SVGAGI. The V end lost 2 bases, the J end lost 7 bases, and 12 bases lay between the germline ends. CDR3 length equals 13 residues.

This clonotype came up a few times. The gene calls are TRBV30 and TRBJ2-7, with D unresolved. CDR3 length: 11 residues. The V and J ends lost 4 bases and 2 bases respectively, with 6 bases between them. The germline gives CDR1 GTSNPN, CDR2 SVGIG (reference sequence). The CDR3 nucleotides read TGTGCCTGGACCGAGACCTACGAGCAGTACTTC. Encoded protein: CAWTETYEQYF.

Here the CDR3 reads CASTLEVFNEQFF. DNA of the CDR3: TGTGCCAGCACCCTAGAGGTCTTCAATGAGCAGTTCTTC. This chain links TRBV21-1 with TRBJ2-1. TRBV21-1 is a listed pseudogene. This CDR3 comprises 13 residues.

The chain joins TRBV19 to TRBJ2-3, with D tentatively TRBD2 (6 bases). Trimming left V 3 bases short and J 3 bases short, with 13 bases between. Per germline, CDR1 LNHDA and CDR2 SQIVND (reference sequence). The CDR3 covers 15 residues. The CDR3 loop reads CASSISGSITDTQYF. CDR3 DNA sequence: TGTGCCAGTAGTATTTCCGGGAGTATAACAGATACGCAGTATTTT.

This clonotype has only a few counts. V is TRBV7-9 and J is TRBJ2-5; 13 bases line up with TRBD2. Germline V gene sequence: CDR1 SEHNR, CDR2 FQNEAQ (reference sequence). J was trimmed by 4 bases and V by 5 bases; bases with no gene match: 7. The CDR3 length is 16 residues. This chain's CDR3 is CASSPRTSGSGETQYF. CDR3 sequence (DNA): TGTGCCAGCAGCCCGAGGACTAGCGGGAGCGGAGAGACCCAGTACTTC.

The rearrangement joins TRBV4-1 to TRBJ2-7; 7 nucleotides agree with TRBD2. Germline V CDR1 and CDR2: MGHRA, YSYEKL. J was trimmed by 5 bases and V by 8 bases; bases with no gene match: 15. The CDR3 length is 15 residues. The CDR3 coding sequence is TGCGCCAGCGGACTGGGGGAGGGCCTCCCGAACGAGCAGTACTTC. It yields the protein CASGLGEGLPNEQYF.

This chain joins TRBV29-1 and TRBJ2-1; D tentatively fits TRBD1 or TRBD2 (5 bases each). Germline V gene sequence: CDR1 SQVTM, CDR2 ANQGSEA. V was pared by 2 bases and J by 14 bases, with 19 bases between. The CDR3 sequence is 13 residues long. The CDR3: CSVEKSGALEEFF. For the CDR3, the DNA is TGCAGCGTTGAAAAGTCCGGGGCTCTGGAGGAGTTCTTC.

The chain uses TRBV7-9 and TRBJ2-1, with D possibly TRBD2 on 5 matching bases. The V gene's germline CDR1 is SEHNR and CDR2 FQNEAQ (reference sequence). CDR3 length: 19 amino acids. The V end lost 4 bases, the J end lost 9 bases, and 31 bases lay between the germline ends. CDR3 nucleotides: TGTGCCAGCAGCTCAGCCAGACCTTCGAGGGCTTACGCGTTGGTTGAGCAGTTCTTC. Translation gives CASSSARPSRAYALVEQFF. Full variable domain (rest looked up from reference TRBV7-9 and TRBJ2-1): DTGVSQNPRHKITKRGQNVTFRCDPISEHNRLYWYRQTLGQGPEFLTYFQNEAQLEKSRLLSDRFSAERPKGSFSTLEIQRTEQGDSAMYLCASSSARPSRAYALVEQFFGPGTRLTVL.

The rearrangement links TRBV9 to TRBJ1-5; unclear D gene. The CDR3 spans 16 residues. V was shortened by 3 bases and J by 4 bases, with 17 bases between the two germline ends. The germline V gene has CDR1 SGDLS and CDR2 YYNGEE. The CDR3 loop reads CASSAEEGFVNQPQHF. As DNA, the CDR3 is TGTGCCAGCAGCGCCGAGGAGGGTTTCGTAAATCAGCCCCAGCATTTT.

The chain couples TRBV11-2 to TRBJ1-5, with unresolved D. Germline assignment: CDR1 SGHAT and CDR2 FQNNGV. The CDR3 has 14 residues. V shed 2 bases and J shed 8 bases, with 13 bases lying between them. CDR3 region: CASSLFLGHEPQHF. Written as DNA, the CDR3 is TGTGCCAGCAGCTTATTTCTGGGCCACGAGCCCCAGCATTTT.

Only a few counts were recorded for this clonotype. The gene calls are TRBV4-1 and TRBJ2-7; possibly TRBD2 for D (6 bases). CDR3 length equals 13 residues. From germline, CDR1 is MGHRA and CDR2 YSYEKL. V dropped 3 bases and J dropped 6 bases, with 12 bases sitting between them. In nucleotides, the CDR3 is TGCGCCAGCAGCCAGGCCCTAGCGAGCGAGCAGTACTTC. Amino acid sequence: CASSQALASEQYF.